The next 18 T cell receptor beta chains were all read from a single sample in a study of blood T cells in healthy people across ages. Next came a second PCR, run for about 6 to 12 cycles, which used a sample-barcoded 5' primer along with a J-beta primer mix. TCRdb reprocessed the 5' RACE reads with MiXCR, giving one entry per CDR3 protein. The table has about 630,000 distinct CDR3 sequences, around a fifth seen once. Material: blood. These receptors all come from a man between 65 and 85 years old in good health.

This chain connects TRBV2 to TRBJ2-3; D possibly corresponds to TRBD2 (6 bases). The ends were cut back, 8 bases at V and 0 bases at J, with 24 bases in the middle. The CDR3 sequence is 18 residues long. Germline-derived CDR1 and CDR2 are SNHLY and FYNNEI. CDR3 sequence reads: CASPTGTPRPLSTDTQYF. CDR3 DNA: TGTGCCAGCCCCACCGGGACTCCTCGACCTCTTAGCACAGATACGCAGTATTTT.

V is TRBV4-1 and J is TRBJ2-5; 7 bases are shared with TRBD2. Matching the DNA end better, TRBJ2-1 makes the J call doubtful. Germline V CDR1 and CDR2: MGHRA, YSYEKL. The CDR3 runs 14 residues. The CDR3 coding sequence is TGCGCCAGCAGCCGGGCGGGAGTGGGTAATGAGCAGTTCTTC. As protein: CASSRAGVGNEQFF.

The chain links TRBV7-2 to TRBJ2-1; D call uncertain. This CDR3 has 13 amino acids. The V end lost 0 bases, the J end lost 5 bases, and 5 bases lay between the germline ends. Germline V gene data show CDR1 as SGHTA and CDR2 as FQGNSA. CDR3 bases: TGTGCCAGCAGCTTAGCGACCCACAATGAGCAGTTCTTC. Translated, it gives CASSLATHNEQFF.

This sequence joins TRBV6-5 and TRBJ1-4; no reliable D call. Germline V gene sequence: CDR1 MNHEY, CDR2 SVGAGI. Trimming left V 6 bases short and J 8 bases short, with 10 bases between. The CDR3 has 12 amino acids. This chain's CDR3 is CASSQSREKLFF. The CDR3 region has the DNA TGTGCCAGCAGCCAGTCGAGGGAAAAACTGTTTTTT.

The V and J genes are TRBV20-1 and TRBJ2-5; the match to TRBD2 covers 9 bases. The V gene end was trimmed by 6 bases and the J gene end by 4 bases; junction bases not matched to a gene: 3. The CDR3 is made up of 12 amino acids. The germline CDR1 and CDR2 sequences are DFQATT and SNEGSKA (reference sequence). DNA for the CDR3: TGCAGTGCAGAGACTAGCGGAGAGACCCAGTACTTC. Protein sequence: CSAETSGETQYF.

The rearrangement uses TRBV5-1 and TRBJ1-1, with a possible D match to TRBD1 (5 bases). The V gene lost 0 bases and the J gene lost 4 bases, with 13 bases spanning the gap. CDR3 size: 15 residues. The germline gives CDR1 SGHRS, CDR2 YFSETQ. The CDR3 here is CASSLVSGSGTEAFF. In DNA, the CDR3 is TGCGCCAGCAGCTTGGTGTCAGGGTCGGGCACTGAAGCTTTCTTT. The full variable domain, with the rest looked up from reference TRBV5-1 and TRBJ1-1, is KAGVTQTPRYLIKTRGQQVTLSCSPISGHRSVSWYQQTPGQGLQFLFEYFSETQRNKGNFPGRFSGRQFSNSRSEMNVSTLELGDSALYLCASSLVSGSGTEAFFGQGTRLTVV.

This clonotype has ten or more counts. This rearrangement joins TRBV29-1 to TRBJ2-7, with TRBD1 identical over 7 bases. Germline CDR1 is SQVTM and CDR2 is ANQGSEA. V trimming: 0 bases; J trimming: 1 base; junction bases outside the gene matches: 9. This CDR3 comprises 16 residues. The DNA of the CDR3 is TGCAGCGTTGAAGATCCTAAAACGGGACAGTCCTACGAGCAGTACTTC. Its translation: CSVEDPKTGQSYEQYF.

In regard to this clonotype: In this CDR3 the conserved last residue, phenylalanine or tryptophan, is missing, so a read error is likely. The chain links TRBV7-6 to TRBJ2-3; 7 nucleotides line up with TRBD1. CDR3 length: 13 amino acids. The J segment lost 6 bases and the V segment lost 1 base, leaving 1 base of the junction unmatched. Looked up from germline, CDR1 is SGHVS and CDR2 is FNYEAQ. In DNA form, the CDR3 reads TGTGCCAGCAGCTTAGGACAGGGTGATACGCAGTATCTT. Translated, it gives CASSLGQGDTQYL.

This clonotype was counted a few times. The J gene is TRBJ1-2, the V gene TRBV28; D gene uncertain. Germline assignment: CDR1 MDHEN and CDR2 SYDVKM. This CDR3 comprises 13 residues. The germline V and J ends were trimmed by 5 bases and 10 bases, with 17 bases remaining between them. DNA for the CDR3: TGTGCCAGCAGTCGCGGCGGCCACCCCTTCTACACCTTC. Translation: CASSRGGHPFYTF.

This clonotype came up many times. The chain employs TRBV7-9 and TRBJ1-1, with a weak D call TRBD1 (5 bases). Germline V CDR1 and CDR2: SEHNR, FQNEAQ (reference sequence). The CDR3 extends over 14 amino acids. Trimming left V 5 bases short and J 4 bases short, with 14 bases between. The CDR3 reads CASSLSRGTTEAFF. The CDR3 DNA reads TGTGCCAGCAGCCTAAGTCGGGGGACCACTGAAGCTTTCTTT.

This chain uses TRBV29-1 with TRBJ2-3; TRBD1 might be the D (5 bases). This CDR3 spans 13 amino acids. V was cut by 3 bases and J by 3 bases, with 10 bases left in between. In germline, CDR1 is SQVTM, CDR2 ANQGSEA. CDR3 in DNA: TGCAGCGTTGACAGGGAAGGGACAGATACGCAGTATTTT. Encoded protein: CSVDREGTDTQYF.

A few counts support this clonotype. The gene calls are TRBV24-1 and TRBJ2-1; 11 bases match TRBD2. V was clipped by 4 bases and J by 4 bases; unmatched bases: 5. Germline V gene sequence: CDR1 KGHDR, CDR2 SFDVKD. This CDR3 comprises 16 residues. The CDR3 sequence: CATSDRGTSGYNEQFF. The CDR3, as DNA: TGTGCCACCAGTGACCGCGGGACTAGCGGATACAATGAGCAGTTCTTC.

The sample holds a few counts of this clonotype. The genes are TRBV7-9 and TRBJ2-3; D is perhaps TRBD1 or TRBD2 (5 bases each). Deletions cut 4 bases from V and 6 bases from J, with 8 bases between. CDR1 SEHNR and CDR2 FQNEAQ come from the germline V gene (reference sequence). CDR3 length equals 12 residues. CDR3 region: CASSSEGDTQYF. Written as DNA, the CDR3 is TGTGCCAGCAGCTCCGAGGGGGATACGCAGTATTTT.

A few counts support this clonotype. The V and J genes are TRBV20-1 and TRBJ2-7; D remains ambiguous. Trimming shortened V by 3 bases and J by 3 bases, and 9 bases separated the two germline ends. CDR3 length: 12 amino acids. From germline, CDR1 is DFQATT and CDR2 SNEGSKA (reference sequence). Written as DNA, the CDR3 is TGCAGTGCTAGGGGCAACTACTACGAGCAGTACTTC. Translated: CSARGNYYEQYF.

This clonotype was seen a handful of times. CDR3 coding DNA: TGTGCCAGCAGCAAAGTCACTAGCGGAGGGAACACCGGGGAGCTGTTTTTT. Translated: CASSKVTSGGNTGELFF. V is TRBV21-1 and J is TRBJ2-2; the table's D gene call, TRBD2, was not cross checked with the DNA. TRBV21-1 is a known pseudogene. This CDR3 comprises 17 residues.

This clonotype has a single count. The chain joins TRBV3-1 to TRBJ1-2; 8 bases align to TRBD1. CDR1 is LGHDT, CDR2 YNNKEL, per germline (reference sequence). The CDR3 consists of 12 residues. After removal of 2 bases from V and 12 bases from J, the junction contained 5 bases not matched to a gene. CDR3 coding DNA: TGTGCCAGCAGCCAACGTGGGACAGGCCACACCTTC. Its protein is CASSQRGTGHTF.

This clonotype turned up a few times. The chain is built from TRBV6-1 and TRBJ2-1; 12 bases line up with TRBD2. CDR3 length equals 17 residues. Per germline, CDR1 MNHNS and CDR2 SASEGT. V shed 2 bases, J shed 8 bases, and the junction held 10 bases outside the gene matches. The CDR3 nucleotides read TGTGCCAGCAGTGAAAGCCTAGCGGGAGGGCCTTTTGATGAGCAGTTCTTC. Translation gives CASSESLAGGPFDEQFF.

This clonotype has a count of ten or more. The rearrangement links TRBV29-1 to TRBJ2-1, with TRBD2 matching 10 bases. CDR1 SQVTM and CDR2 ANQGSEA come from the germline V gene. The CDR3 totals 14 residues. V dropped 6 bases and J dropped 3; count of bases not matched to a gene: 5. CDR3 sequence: CSVSTSGLYNEQFF. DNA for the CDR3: TGCAGCGTCTCGACTAGCGGGCTCTACAATGAGCAGTTCTTC.